This T cell receptor beta chain was profiled in a study of T cell repertoires in cytomegalovirus infection. TCRdb passed the reads through MiXCR, listing each CDR3 protein once. This sample has fewer than 1,000,000 distinct CDR3 sequences, with roughly 30% found just once. The CDR3 sequence is 13 residues long. Trimming removed 2 bases at V and 4 bases at J, with 9 bases between. Germline loops: CDR1 LNHNV, CDR2 YYDKDF (reference sequence). Note on this clonotype: The antigen remains undetermined.

The sequencing here drew on cultured CD8+ T cells from PBMCs, taken from culture after CMV antigen stimulation. The chain is built from TRBV15 and TRBJ2-7; weak D call: TRBD1 (6 bases). The source of this sequence is a human donor in good health (CMV status not recorded). Some clones in this sample may be carry-over from other donors' samples. CDR3 in amino acids: CATSRTGRYEQYF. DNA of the CDR3: TGTGCCACCAGCAGAACAGGGCGGTACGAGCAGTACTTC.